Listed below are T cell receptor beta chains from one sample, sequenced in a study of cytomegalovirus exposure and HLA in healthy donors. Produced via immunoSEQ multiplex PCR; TCRdb's table is partial and in-frame only. This sample has 100,000 to 150,000 clones, with roughly four fifths found just once. The sequenced sample was PBMCs. All receptors derive from a man between 18 and 35 years old in good health and CMV-seronegative. CDR3s include the opening cysteine and the closing phenylalanine or tryptophan. The D gene is left open where the match is weak. The size field is filled for only some rows; it gives once, few, many or a size class.

TRBD1 TRBJ2-2 NA TRBV12-5 CASGQPGQGADTGELFF TGTGCTAGTGGTCAACCGGGACAGGGGGCAGACACCGGGGAGCTGTTTTTT
TRBD2 TRBJ2-1 NA TRBV13 CASSLVTGGYNEQFF TGTGCCAGCAGCTTAGTGACGGGGGGTTACAATGAGCAGTTCTTC
NA TRBJ2-5 NA TRBV7-5 CARTLHHRGGQETQYF TGTGCCAGAACCCTACACCACAGGGGGGGTCAAGAGACCCAGTACTTC
NA TRBJ1-1 NA TRBV7-9 CASSLQGFNTEAFF TGTGCCAGCAGCTTACAGGGGTTTAACACTGAAGCTTTCTTT
NA TRBJ1-1 NA TRBV4-1 CASSQEPGWATEAFF TGCGCCAGCAGCCAAGAACCAGGGTGGGCGACTGAAGCTTTCTTT
NA TRBJ2-1 NA TRBV7-2 CASSFTWSLASYNEQFF TGTGCCAGCAGCTTCACTTGGTCGCTAGCTAGTTACAATGAGCAGTTCTTC
TRBD1 TRBJ1-1 once TRBV6-5 CASSYRGQGTEAFF TGTGCCAGCAGTTATAGGGGACAGGGGACTGAAGCTTTCTTT
NA TRBJ1-5 NA TRBV29-1 CSVAGGAGNQPQHF TGCAGCGTAGCTGGGGGCGCGGGCAATCAGCCCCAGCATTTT
NA TRBJ1-6 NA TRBV7-8 CASSLSGGNSPLHF TGTGCCAGCAGCCTGTCAGGAGGGAATTCACCCCTCCACTTT
NA TRBJ2-3 NA TRBV19 CASTKTWVPDTQYF TGTGCCAGTACGAAGACTTGGGTCCCAGATACGCAGTATTTT
NA TRBJ2-7 NA TRBV19 CASSEGQGSGGYEQYF TGTGCCAGTAGTGAAGGACAGGGATCGGGGGGCTACGAGCAGTACTTC
TRBD1 TRBJ1-5 NA TRBV6-1 CASSEATGGIFQPQHF TGTGCCAGCAGTGAAGCGACAGGGGGGATATTTCAGCCCCAGCATTTT
NA TRBJ2-7 NA TRBV6-1 CASKVRDTAYEQYF TGTGCCAGCAAGGTGAGGGACACAGCCTACGAGCAGTACTTC
TRBD1 TRBJ1-2 NA TRBV5-6 CASSRGTGGYGYTF TGTGCCAGCAGCCGAGGGACAGGGGGTTATGGCTACACCTTC
NA TRBJ1-5 NA TRBV6-1 CASHRGNQPQHF TGTGCCAGCCACCGGGGCAATCAGCCCCAGCATTTT
NA TRBJ1-3 NA TRBV19 CASSIRSSGNTIYF TGTGCCAGTAGTATCCGGTCCTCTGGAAACACCATATATTTT
TRBD1 TRBJ1-2 once TRBV29-1 CSVNVGRDRGVYGYTF TGCAGCGTAAACGTTGGCCGGGACAGGGGGGTATATGGCTACACCTTC
NA TRBJ2-3 NA TRBV5-4 CASSLVGPPTDTQYF TGTGCCAGCAGCTTGGTGGGCCCACCCACAGATACGCAGTATTTT
NA TRBJ1-5 few TRBV19 CASSIWGGDGSNQPQHF TGTGCCAGTAGTATATGGGGAGGGGATGGTAGCAATCAGCCCCAGCATTTT
TRBD2 TRBJ2-5 few TRBV19 CASSGLAGVETQYF TGTGCCAGTAGTGGATTAGCGGGGGTGGAGACCCAGTACTTC
TRBD1 TRBJ2-5 NA TRBV5-1 CASRDGGQGVLETQYF TGCGCCAGCAGAGACGGGGGACAGGGAGTTTTAGAGACCCAGTACTTC
NA TRBJ1-1 NA TRBV6-5 CASTTRAVKTEAFF TGTGCCAGCACCACGCGGGCAGTTAAGACTGAAGCTTTCTTT
TRBD2 TRBJ2-3 NA TRBV5-1 CASSWTSGVSTDTQYF TGCGCCAGCAGCTGGACTAGCGGGGTCAGCACAGATACGCAGTATTTT
NA TRBJ1-1 NA TRBV6-1 CASSAHRRQNTEAFF TGTGCCAGCAGTGCTCACCGACGACAGAACACTGAAGCTTTCTTT
NA TRBJ2-7 NA TRBV7-2 CASRGGATSYEQYF TGTGCCAGCAGGGGCGGGGCGACCTCCTACGAGCAGTACTTC
NA TRBJ2-1 NA TRBV21-1 CASSKRAGGGAYNEQFF TGTGCCAGCAGCAAACGAGCGGGGGGGGGCGCCTACAATGAGCAGTTCTTC
NA TRBJ2-3 NA TRBV9 CASSSEDSVDTQYF TGTGCCAGCAGCTCTGAGGACTCCGTCGATACGCAGTATTTT
TRBD1 TRBJ1-2 NA TRBV19 CASAPGQGAIYGYTF TGTGCCAGTGCCCCGGGGCAGGGGGCCATCTATGGCTACACCTTC
TRBD1 TRBJ2-1 NA TRBV6-1 CASKTGQYNEQFF TGTGCCAGTAAAACGGGACAGTACAATGAGCAGTTCTTC
TRBD1 TRBJ1-2 NA TRBV27 CASRKPGQGGGHGYTF TGTGCCAGCAGAAAGCCGGGACAGGGTGGCGGCCATGGCTACACCTTC
TRBD1 TRBJ2-7 NA TRBV9 CASSVAGQGSYEQYF TGTGCCAGCAGCGTAGCCGGACAGGGGAGCTACGAGCAGTACTTC
TRBD2 TRBJ2-7 NA TRBV13 CASSLNFPYLAGGQDEQYF TGTGCCAGCAGCTTAAACTTCCCCTACCTAGCGGGGGGCCAGGACGAGCAGTACTTC
TRBD1 TRBJ1-2 NA TRBV6-5 CASSYKTGGNYGYTF TGTGCCAGCAGTTACAAGACAGGGGGTAACTATGGCTACACCTTC
NA TRBJ1-2 NA TRBV27 CASSLSGRGGNYGYTF TGTGCCAGCAGTTTATCGGGGAGGGGGGGGAACTATGGCTACACCTTC
NA TRBJ1-2 few TRBV5-4 CASSLKTSNYGYTF TGTGCCAGCAGCTTGAAAACATCTAACTATGGCTACACCTTC
NA TRBJ1-1 few TRBV7-8 CASSSGVGGLNTEAFF TGTGCCAGCAGCAGCGGGGTAGGGGGTTTGAACACTGAAGCTTTCTTT
NA TRBJ2-5 NA TRBV9 CASSRNRASDQETQYF TGTGCCAGCAGCAGGAACCGGGCTAGCGACCAAGAGACCCAGTACTTC